This T cell receptor (beta chain) is drawn from a study of chemoradiotherapy in HPV16-positive cancers. Study-wide results and caveats: For HPV16-positive patients, expanding HPV-responsive T cells associated with longer recurrence-free survival. HPV-specific T cells were functionally defined from only a couple of HPV16-positive patients. Candidate HPV-specific clones and E7-related TCR motifs grew in tumor during treatment.

Note on this clone: Its antigen is not known.

The CDR3 covers 16 residues. V lost 4 bases and J lost 1, with 14 bases in between. Germline CDR1 SGHRS, CDR2 YFSETQ. Repertoires were sampled repeatedly during chemoradiotherapy. Sequenced by immunoSEQ multiplex PCR; TCRdb stores in-frame clones only, minus some. The sample lists 9,500 to 15,000 clones; around 87% were seen once. This sequence was found in a human donor with HPV-associated anogenital cancer. This chain joins TRBV5-1 and TRBJ2-2; D may correspond to TRBD1 or TRBD2 (8 bases each). The sample consisted of blood, taken from a patient who underwent chemoradiotherapy. For the CDR3, the DNA is TGCGCCAGCAGCCCGGGGGGGACAGGGAACACCGGGGAGCTGTTTTTT. It encodes CASSPGGTGNTGELFF.